Listed here are 7 T cell receptor beta chains from one sample, sequenced in a study of cytomegalovirus exposure and HLA in healthy donors. The PCR ran on 60 Vbeta and 13 Jbeta primers. Using immunoSEQ multiplex PCR, the repertoire was profiled, and TCRdb retains in-frame clones only, with some absent. In the table there are about 210,000 clones, about three quarters of which are singletons. Material for sequencing was PBMCs. Receptors were obtained from a male donor in good health and CMV-seronegative.

In this sample, this clone turned up a few times. The J gene is TRBJ2-3, the V gene TRBV5-1; 8 bases map to TRBD2. The CDR3 is 19 residues long. In germline, CDR1 is SGHRS, CDR2 YFSETQ. The V gene end was trimmed by 0 bases and the J gene end by 0 bases; junction bases not matched to a gene: 12. The CDR3 nucleotides read TGCGCCAGCAGCTTGGCGGGCCGGGAGGGTCTATCTAGCACAGATACGCAGTATTTT. The encoded protein is CASSLAGREGLSSTDTQYF.

The rearrangement joins TRBV30 to TRBJ2-3, with TRBD2 matching 10 bases. V shed 2 bases, J shed 7 bases, and the junction held 12 bases outside the gene matches. This CDR3 is built from 16 residues. Germline V lookup: CDR1 GTSNPN, CDR2 SVGIG (reference sequence). This CDR3 is CAWSIHLAGDSHTQYF. For the CDR3, the DNA is TGTGCCTGGAGTATCCATCTAGCGGGGGATTCACATACGCAGTATTTT. The whole variable domain, filled in from reference TRBV30 and TRBJ2-3, reads SQTIHQWPATLVQPVGSPLSLECTVEGTSNPNLYWYRQAAGRGLQLLFYSVGIGQISSEVPQNLSASRPQDRQFILSSKKLLLSDSGFYLCAWSIHLAGDSHTQYFGPGTRLTVL.

V usage is TRBV7-9 and J usage is TRBJ2-2; D gene unclear. The V gene lost 4 bases and the J gene lost 7 bases, with 10 bases spanning the gap. Germline CDR1 SEHNR, CDR2 FQNEAQ (reference sequence). The CDR3 has 13 amino acids. The CDR3 protein is CASSSVNGGELFF. The CDR3 nucleotides are TGTGCCAGCAGCTCCGTCAACGGCGGGGAGCTGTTTTTT.

This chain uses TRBV11-3 with TRBJ1-1; tentatively, D is TRBD1 (5 bases). This CDR3 has 13 amino acids. Germline CDR1 SGHNT, CDR2 YENEEA. V was clipped by 3 bases and J by 4 bases, with 9 bases between them. CDR3 nucleotide sequence: TGTGCCAGCAGCTTCGACAGTTTCACTGAAGCTTTCTTT. As protein: CASSFDSFTEAFF.

V usage is TRBV5-5 and J usage is TRBJ1-5; 8 bases match TRBD1. This CDR3 has 15 residues. The V gene end was trimmed by 5 bases and the J gene end by 2 bases; junction bases not matched to a gene: 6. The V gene's germline CDR1 is SGHKS and CDR2 YYEKEE (reference sequence). The CDR3 here is CASRLGQVGNQPQHF. CDR3 nucleotides: TGTGCCAGCAGACTGGGACAGGTTGGCAATCAGCCCCAGCATTTT.

This clone is a singleton in its sample. This chain connects TRBV5-1 to TRBJ2-3; 9 nucleotides match TRBD2. V shed 4 bases, J shed 2 bases, and the junction held 14 bases outside the gene matches. There are 18 residues in the CDR3. The germline V gene encodes CDR1 SGHRS and CDR2 YFSETQ. For the CDR3, the DNA is TGCGCCAGCAGCCCAGACGTTTTAGCGGGAGCCGCCACAGATACGCAGTATTTT. It codes for CASSPDVLAGAATDTQYF.

The CDR3 DNA is TGTGCCAGCAGGGATGGGACTAGCGGGGCTGGGTATGAGCAGTTCTTC. Translation: CASRDGTSGAGYEQFF. The rearrangement uses TRBV2 and TRBJ2-1, with TRBD2 matching 13 bases. The CDR3 runs to 16 residues. The V and J ends lost 6 bases and 8 bases, in that order; junction bases with no gene match: 10. The germline gives CDR1 SNHLY, CDR2 FYNNEI.